These 21 T cell receptor beta chains were sequenced from one sample in a study of CD8+ T cells in alopecia areata. Extracted RNA was reverse transcribed, and the resulting cDNA served as sequencing template. The method was immunoSEQ multiplex PCR; TCRdb's version includes in-frame clones alone and lacks a portion of them. The sample holds 150,000 to 190,000 clones, 45% to 55% seen once. The sequences come from CD8+ T cells sorted from blood, collected at week 0. These receptors were obtained from a human donor with alopecia areata.

This clone was recorded a few times. The chain joins TRBV4-3 to TRBJ2-7, with 8 bases lining up with TRBD2. Germline CDR1 LGHNA, CDR2 YSLEER. J gave up 5 bases and V 0 bases, and 6 bases lay outside the gene matches. The CDR3 loop spans 15 amino acids. The CDR3 nucleotides are TGCGCCAGCAGCCAAGATGGTAGCGGGACGAACGAGCAGTACTTC. Encoded protein: CASSQDGSGTNEQYF.

In this sample, this clone turned up once. The V call is TRBV29-1, the J call TRBJ1-1, with D unclear. Per germline, CDR1 SQVTM and CDR2 ANQGSEA. CDR3 length equals 11 residues. V was shortened by 4 bases and J by 3 bases, with 6 bases between the two germline ends. The CDR3 region has the DNA TGCAGCGTTGGGGCCTACACTGAAGCTTTCTTT. As protein: CSVGAYTEAFF. The entire variable domain, with the rest obtained from reference TRBV29-1 and TRBJ1-1, is as follows: SAVISQKPSRDICQRGTSLTIQCQVDSQVTMMFWYRQQPGQSLTLIATANQGSEATYESGFVIDKFPISRPNLTFSTLTVSNMSPEDSSIYLCSVGAYTEAFFGQGTRLTVV.

With regard to this clone: This CDR3 is also generated by other DNA sequences in the sample. The CDR3 spells CASSQGQGDYEQYF. The CDR3 nucleotides read TGCGCCAGCAGCCAAGGACAGGGGGACTACGAGCAGTACTTC. The chain combines TRBV4-3 with TRBJ2-7, with 9 bases lining up with TRBD1. V dropped 1 base and J dropped 3; count of bases not matched to a gene: 1. The CDR3 has 14 residues. Germline assignment: CDR1 LGHNA and CDR2 YSLEER.

The V and J genes are TRBV15 and TRBJ1-5, with no clear D. CDR1 is LNHNV and CDR2 is YYDKDF in the germline V gene (reference sequence). V lost 0 bases and J lost 0, with 3 bases in between. The CDR3 length is 14 residues. The CDR3 region has the DNA TGTGCCACCAGCAGAGAGGATAGCAATCAGCCCCAGCATTTT. Its translation is CATSREDSNQPQHF.

V is TRBV20-1 and J is TRBJ2-5, with D hard to call. Trimming shortened V by 8 bases and J by 5 bases, and 9 bases separated the two germline ends. The germline V gene encodes CDR1 DFQATT and CDR2 SNEGSKA (reference sequence). The CDR3 runs 10 residues. The CDR3 loop reads CSCMRETQYF. CDR3 nucleotides: TGCAGTTGCATGAGGGAGACCCAGTACTTC.

The chain links TRBV29-1 to TRBJ1-2; TRBD1 agrees at 7 bases. The CDR3 has 11 residues. Germline V gene sequence: CDR1 SQVTM, CDR2 ANQGSEA. V gave up 4 bases and J gave up 8 bases; unmatched junction bases: 4. This CDR3 reads CSVGQGGGYTF. The DNA for the CDR3 is TGCAGCGTTGGACAGGGCGGCGGCTACACCTTC.

This clone was found a few times. CDR3 loop: CASSQVMGNEQFF. The CDR3 region has the DNA TGTGCCAGCAGCCAAGTCATGGGGAATGAGCAGTTCTTC. The V gene is TRBV14, the J gene TRBJ2-1, with D uncertain. The CDR3 contains 13 residues. Germline values: CDR1 SGHDN, CDR2 FVKESK. Trimming took 1 base from V and 7 from J, leaving 8 bases between them.

This clone has only a few counts. The chain employs TRBV29-1 and TRBJ2-1, with 12 bases aligning to TRBD2. In germline, CDR1 is SQVTM, CDR2 ANQGSEA. The V and J ends lost 5 bases and 4 bases, in that order; junction bases with no gene match: 3. The CDR3 runs 14 residues. The DNA for the CDR3 is TGCAGCGTTCGACTAGCGGGGGAATACAATGAGCAGTTCTTC. Amino acid sequence: CSVRLAGEYNEQFF.

This clone was observed a handful of times. The V and J genes are TRBV2 and TRBJ2-5, with D possibly being TRBD2 (5 bases). Germline V gives CDR1 SNHLY, CDR2 FYNNEI. The V and J ends lost 4 bases and 1 base respectively, with 13 bases between them. The CDR3 has 15 residues. Here the CDR3 DNA reads TGTGCCAGCAGTGCGTCCCGTAGCGCCCAAGAGACCCAGTACTTC. It codes for CASSASRSAQETQYF.

This rearrangement joins TRBV7-9 to TRBJ1-1; D is perhaps TRBD1 (6 bases). This CDR3 region has 14 residues. The germline gives CDR1 SEHNR, CDR2 FQNEAQ (reference sequence). V was shortened by 4 bases and J by 4 bases, with 13 bases between the two germline ends. CDR3 region: CASSWLQGGTEAFF. CDR3 coding DNA: TGTGCCAGCAGCTGGTTACAGGGAGGCACTGAAGCTTTCTTT.

The chain employs TRBV5-6 and TRBJ2-3; D is ambiguous. The CDR3 covers 12 residues. Germline CDR1 and CDR2: SGHDT and YYEEEE. V was pared by 3 bases and J by 6 bases, with 8 bases between. In nucleotides, the CDR3 is TGTGCCAGCAGCTCGACCGGGGATACGCAGTATTTT. Translation: CASSSTGDTQYF.

J is TRBJ2-4 and V is TRBV5-1; TRBD1 matches 7 bases. Gene TRBJ2-7 matches the end of the DNA better, so the J call may be wrong. The length of the CDR3 is 12 residues. Germline V gene data show CDR1 as SGHRS and CDR2 as YFSETQ. CDR3 sequence: CASRKGGHEQYF. CDR3 nucleotides: TGCGCCAGCAGAAAAGGGGGCCACGAGCAGTACTTC.

Written as DNA, the CDR3 is TGTGCCAGCAGTTACTCGATGACTACGGGGGAGCAGTTCTTC. The encoded protein is CASSYSMTTGEQFF. The chain carries TRBV6-5 and TRBJ2-1; D may be TRBD2 (5 bases). The CDR3 length is 14 residues. The V and J ends lost 0 bases and 10 bases respectively, with 13 bases between them. CDR1 MNHEY and CDR2 SVGAGI come from the germline V gene.

This chain uses TRBV30 with TRBJ1-1, with a tentative D call TRBD1 (5 bases). The V end was cut by 3 bases, the J end by 1 base, with 6 bases between. Germline V gives CDR1 GTSNPN, CDR2 SVGIG (reference sequence). This CDR3 is built from 12 residues. As DNA, the CDR3 is TGTGCCTGGAGCAGGGAGAACACTGAAGCTTTCTTT. It is translated as CAWSRENTEAFF.

This sequence joins TRBV5-6 and TRBJ2-2; D unclear. The CDR3 extends over 16 amino acids. The V gene's germline CDR1 is SGHDT and CDR2 YYEEEE. V gave up 1 base and J gave up 2 bases, with 12 bases separating them. The CDR3 nucleotides read TGTGCCAGCAGCTTGACGTCTCACGAAAACACCGGGGAGCTGTTTTTT. Translation gives CASSLTSHENTGELFF. The full variable domain, completed using reference TRBV5-6 and TRBJ2-2, is DAGVTQSPTHLIKTRGQQVTLRCSPKSGHDTVSWYQQALGQGPQFIFQYYEEEERQRGNFPDRFSGHQFPNYSSELNVNALLLGDSALYLCASSLTSHENTGELFFGEGSRLTVL.

This chain connects TRBV19 to TRBJ2-1; D is possibly TRBD2 (5 bases). The CDR3 runs to 14 residues. The germline V gene encodes CDR1 LNHDA and CDR2 SQIVND (reference sequence). V was clipped by 5 bases and J by 5 bases, with 13 bases between them. CDR3 amino acids: CASSYRGEHNEQFF. CDR3 in DNA: TGTGCCAGTAGTTACCGGGGAGAACACAATGAGCAGTTCTTC.

The chain links TRBV27 to TRBJ1-5, with D hard to call. Germline V gene sequence: CDR1 MNHEY, CDR2 SMNVEV (reference sequence). Trimming took 3 bases from V and 1 from J, leaving 10 bases between them. The CDR3 runs to 15 residues. The CDR3 bases are TGTGCCAGCAGTTTGTCAGGATCAAGCAATCAGCCCCAGCATTTT. This translates into CASSLSGSSNQPQHF.

This clone was detected only a few times. The chain is built from TRBV29-1 and TRBJ1-5, with D unresolved. The CDR3 has 13 residues. The germline gives CDR1 SQVTM, CDR2 ANQGSEA. V lost 7 bases to trimming and J lost 0 bases, with 10 bases between them. The DNA for the CDR3 is TGCAGCGCCTTGGACGATAGCAATCAGCCCCAGCATTTT. Amino acid sequence: CSALDDSNQPQHF.

The V call is TRBV7-2, the J call TRBJ2-7; perhaps TRBD1 as D (6 bases). CDR1 is SGHTA and CDR2 is FQGNSA in the germline V gene. This CDR3 spans 14 amino acids. Trimming stripped 2 bases from V and 4 bases from J, with 12 bases between. The CDR3 sequence: CASSLRDTYYEQYF. The DNA of the CDR3 is TGTGCCAGCAGCTTAAGGGACACCTATTACGAGCAGTACTTC. Based on the CDR3 plus reference TRBV7-2 and TRBJ2-7, the full variable domain is GAGVSQSPSNKVTEKGKDVELRCDPISGHTALYWYRQSLGQGLEFLIYFQGNSAPDKSGLPSDRFSAERTGGSVSTLTIQRTQQEDSAVYLCASSLRDTYYEQYFGPGTRLTVT.

This chain uses TRBV9 with TRBJ2-3; 9 nucleotides line up with TRBD2. The CDR3 has 15 amino acids. Trimming at V came to 2 bases and at J to 0 bases, leaving 1 base not matched to a gene. Germline assignment: CDR1 SGDLS and CDR2 YYNGEE. The CDR3 region has the DNA TGTGCCAGCAGCGTTAGCGGGGGTAGCACAGATACGCAGTATTTT. Encoded protein: CASSVSGGSTDTQYF.

The V gene is TRBV7-8, the J gene TRBJ2-1; D is undetermined. V shed 4 bases and J shed 8 bases, with 15 bases lying between them. Looked up from germline, CDR1 is SGHVS and CDR2 is FQNEAQ. This CDR3 is 14 amino acids long. CDR3 in amino acids: CASSSLSIADEQFF. The CDR3 DNA is TGTGCCAGCAGCTCCCTCTCGATTGCGGATGAGCAGTTCTTC.